The clone carrying this T cell receptor beta chain was seen repeatedly, ten times or more. Its matching antigen is unknown. The source of the sample is a study of early T cells in non-severe SARS-CoV-2 infection. Study conclusions and caveats: Matches to VDJdb favored anti-spike CD8 responses and missed private and CD4 specificities.

TCRdb ran MiXCR on the 5' RACE reads and lists one entry per CDR3 protein. Of 37,000 or so distinct CDR3 sequences in the sample, approximately 5% are singletons; the top ten hold 20% to 30%. CDR3 length equals 15 residues. Germline CDR1 and CDR2: DFQATT and SNEGSKA (reference sequence). Trimming cost V 3 bases and J 4 bases; bases outside gene matches: 10. What was sequenced was whole blood. V gene TRBV20-1 combines with J gene TRBJ2-7; 9 nucleotides match TRBD1. The clonotype originates from an adult who was a healthcare worker with PCR-confirmed SARS-CoV-2 infection or an uninfected control (not recorded which). Written as DNA, the CDR3 is TGCAGTGCTAGGGGTACAGGGGGCGATCGGTACGAGCAGTACTTC. It yields the protein CSARGTGGDRYEQYF.